This paragraph reports one T cell receptor beta chain. The record originates from a study of shared T cell receptors in the human thymus. Some clones are missing from TCRdb's copy, which holds only in-frame ones; the method was immunoSEQ multiplex PCR. This table holds around 65,000 clones, about 96% found once. V lost 0 bases to trimming and J lost 7 bases, with 7 bases between them. The CDR3 covers 13 residues. Germline values: CDR1 SGDLS, CDR2 YYNGEE. The sequenced sample consisted of thymocytes. This receptor was identified in a human donor. The V gene is TRBV9, the J gene TRBJ2-2, with D possibly matching TRBD1 (6 bases). CDR3 sequence reads: CASSVEGDGELFF. CDR3 nucleotide sequence: TGTGCCAGCAGCGTAGAGGGGGACGGGGAGCTGTTTTTT.